This T cell receptor (beta chain) comes out of a study of blood T cell repertoires in COVID-19. The germline gives CDR1 KGHSH, CDR2 LQKENI. The CDR3 runs to 15 residues. Trimming stripped 2 bases from V and 0 bases from J, with 9 bases between. Sequencing was performed with immunoSEQ multiplex PCR; in TCRdb, only in-frame clones are kept and a portion is missing. The repertoire has 200,000 to 300,000 clones, about 87% of them found once; the top ten carry around 7.8%. J is TRBJ2-3 and V is TRBV18; D is undetermined. The TCR originated in a human donor in a cohort sampled during active COVID-19. The sample consisted of peripheral blood. The CDR3 loop is CASSPDFSSTDTQYF. The DNA of the CDR3 is TGTGCCAGCTCACCAGACTTTTCTAGCACAGATACGCAGTATTTT.